The next 12 T cell receptor beta chains were all read from a single sample in a study of control samples from healthy donors and cancer patients (dated by TCRdb to the early 2020s). Library preparation was by the immunoSEQ multiplex PCR assay. Sourced from immuneACCESS, this table was stored by TCRdb with only in-frame sequences that have V and J called. A share of the clones is absent; for the studies checked, an unresolved V gene accounts for under half, and the remainder has no known explanation. Across this sample there are some 120,000 clones, with around 87% seen only once. The top ten clones comprise over 6.5% of the sample. The source material was blood. These receptors were obtained from a man aged 40-49 years in good health.

The V gene is TRBV7-3, the J gene TRBJ2-5; 11 bases align to TRBD2. Per germline, CDR1 SGHTA and CDR2 FQGTGA. This CDR3 has 15 amino acids. Trimming cost V 1 base and J 3 bases; bases outside gene matches: 1. CDR3 loop: CASSLKLAGEETQYF. DNA for the CDR3: TGTGCCAGCAGCTTAAAACTAGCGGGGGAAGAGACCCAGTACTTC. The whole variable domain, remainder taken from reference TRBV7-3 and TRBJ2-5, is GAGVSQTPSNKVTEKGKYVELRCDPISGHTALYWYRQSLGQGPEFLIYFQGTGAADDSGLPNDRFFAVRPEGSVSTLKIQRTERGDSAVYLCASSLKLAGEETQYFGPGTRLLVL.

The rearrangement uses TRBV7-9 and TRBJ1-5; no clear D. The CDR3 is 15 residues long. Trimming cost V 5 bases and J 0 bases, with 11 bases left between them. The germline V gene has CDR1 SEHNR and CDR2 FQNEAQ (reference sequence). The CDR3 DNA reads TGTGCCAGCAGCCCTCCCGGCAATAGCAATCAGCCCCAGCATTTT. It is translated as CASSPPGNSNQPQHF.

The rearrangement uses TRBV27 and TRBJ1-4, with D tentatively TRBD1 (5 bases). This CDR3 has 14 amino acids. The germline V gene has CDR1 MNHEY and CDR2 SMNVEV (reference sequence). Trimming left V 2 bases short and J 8 bases short, with 12 bases between. The CDR3 DNA follows: TGTGCCAGCAGTTTACAAGGGGCGGGGGAAAAACTGTTTTTT. Translating it yields CASSLQGAGEKLFF. Based on the CDR3 plus reference TRBV27 and TRBJ1-4, the full variable domain is EAQVTQNPRYLITVTGKKLTVTCSQNMNHEYMSWYRQDPGLGLRQIYYSMNVEVTDKGDVPEGYKVSRKEKRNFPLILESPSPNQTSLYFCASSLQGAGEKLFFGSGTQLSVL.

This sequence joins TRBV5-1 and TRBJ1-5; D gene ambiguous. The CDR3 has 14 amino acids. V was shortened by 7 bases and J by 2 bases, with 13 bases between the two germline ends. The germline V gene has CDR1 SGHRS and CDR2 YFSETQ. CDR3 protein: CASSPGGGNQPQHF. In DNA form, the CDR3 reads TGCGCCAGCTCCCCAGGTGGAGGCAATCAGCCCCAGCATTTT.

The rearrangement links TRBV3-1 (or the pseudogene TRBV3-2) to TRBJ1-1; D possibly corresponds to TRBD1 (5 bases). Germline CDR1 LGHDT, CDR2 YNNKEL (reference sequence). V dropped 4 bases and J dropped 4 bases, with 10 bases sitting between them. CDR3 length equals 13 residues. The CDR3 coding sequence is TGTGCCAGCAGCCTCGGGGGAAGCACTGAAGCTTTCTTT. It yields the protein CASSLGGSTEAFF.

This chain connects TRBV2 to TRBJ2-5; 8 positions match TRBD1. Germline loops: CDR1 SNHLY, CDR2 FYNNEI. The CDR3 has 13 residues. V dropped 5 bases and J dropped 4; count of bases not matched to a gene: 3. For the CDR3, the DNA is TGTGCCAGCAGTTATACAGGGGGAGAGACCCAGTACTTC. Translating gives CASSYTGGETQYF.

This clone was detected only once. This sequence joins TRBV5-4 and TRBJ2-5; D ambiguous. Germline V gene lookup returns CDR1 SGHNT and CDR2 YYREEE (reference sequence). The V end was cut by 4 bases, the J end by 3 bases, with 10 bases between. This CDR3 contains 13 residues. CDR3 coding DNA: TGTGCCAGCAGCCCCACTACCAAAGAGACCCAGTACTTC. Encoded protein: CASSPTTKETQYF.

A few counts support this clone. This chain uses TRBV3-1 (or the pseudogene TRBV3-2) with TRBJ2-5; D could derive from TRBD1 or TRBD2 (5 bases each). Looked up from germline, CDR1 is LGHDT and CDR2 is YNNKEL (reference sequence). This CDR3 has 15 residues. Trimming left V 4 bases short and J 3 bases short, with 15 bases between. CDR3 sequence (DNA): TGTGCCAGCAGCCTAAGGATGGGGGATAAAGAGACCCAGTACTTC. Residues: CASSLRMGDKETQYF.

Points on this clone: Other DNA sequences in this specimen translate into the identical CDR3. The CDR3 here is CASRRGGTGELFF. For the CDR3, the DNA is TGTGCCAGCAGACGGGGTGGGACCGGGGAGCTGTTTTTT. The rearrangement joins TRBV7-2 to TRBJ2-2; tentative D call: TRBD2 (5 bases). The CDR3 has 13 amino acids. Between the trimmed V and J ends, which lost 6 bases and 5 bases, there was a span of 10 bases. Germline values: CDR1 SGHTA, CDR2 FQGNSA.

This clone occurred once. This chain's CDR3 is CASSPSGTGANVLTF. CDR3 in DNA: TGTGCCAGCAGCCCATCAGGGACCGGGGCCAACGTCCTGACTTTC. The chain recombines TRBV7-3 with TRBJ2-6; TRBD1 or TRBD2 may be the D gene (5 bases each). Germline V lookup: CDR1 SGHTA, CDR2 FQGTGA. The CDR3 covers 15 residues. Trimming took 5 bases from V and 4 from J, leaving 12 bases between them.

The chain couples TRBV2 to TRBJ2-1; weak D call: TRBD1 (6 bases). V was shortened by 3 bases and J by 3 bases, with 9 bases between the two germline ends. CDR1 and CDR2 (germline): SNHLY, FYNNEI. CDR3 size: 14 residues. CDR3 bases: TGTGCCAGCAGTGAGAGGACAGTCTACAATGAGCAGTTCTTC. Its translation: CASSERTVYNEQFF. Complete variable domain (other parts from reference TRBV2 and TRBJ2-1): EPEVTQTPSHQVTQMGQEVILRCVPISNHLYFYWYRQILGQKVEFLVSFYNNEISEKSEIFDDQFSVERPDGSNFTLKIRSTKLEDSAMYFCASSERTVYNEQFFGPGTRLTVL.

This chain uses TRBV6-6 with TRBJ1-3; the match to TRBD1 covers 9 bases. The CDR3 loop spans 13 amino acids. Germline CDR1 reads MNHNY; CDR2 reads SVGAGI (reference sequence). The V gene end was trimmed by 8 bases and the J gene end by 8 bases; junction bases not matched to a gene: 7. This CDR3 is CASGRDRAYTIYF. Here the CDR3 DNA reads TGTGCCAGCGGACGGGACAGGGCCTACACCATATATTTT.